Listed below are T cell receptor beta chains from one sample, sequenced in a study of T cell repertoires and leukemia-associated antigens. TCRdb reprocessed the 5' RACE reads via MiXCR and lists one record per CDR3 protein. The table includes 10,000 to 15,000 distinct CDR3 sequences, just over 40% detected once. What these receptors recognize is not known. The sequencing input was CD3+ T cells sorted from blood and cultured. These receptors were taken from a female donor in good health. CDR3s include the opening cysteine and the closing phenylalanine or tryptophan. A D gene is named only where the DNA matches it firmly. Size tells how often a clone was seen (once, few, many) or the class of an expanded clone, and some rows leave it out.

d_gene	abundance	v_gene	j_gene	CDR3aa	CDR3nt
.	many	TRBV5-1	TRBJ1-2	CASSTDTPGLYGYTF	TGCGCCAGCAGCACGGACACCCCGGGCCTCTATGGCTACACCTTC
.	.	TRBV12-3/TRBV12-4	TRBJ1-1	CASSSRGKMNTEAFF	TGTGCCAGCAGTTCTCGGGGAAAGATGAACACTGAAGCTTTCTTT
.	.	TRBV27	TRBJ2-7	CASSLDRGGSYEQYF	TGTGCCAGCAGTCTAGACAGGGGAGGGTCCTACGAGCAGTACTTC
.	many	TRBV12-3/TRBV12-4	TRBJ2-7	CASGKGTYEQYF	TGTGCCAGCGGAAAGGGTACCTACGAGCAGTACTTC
TRBD2	.	TRBV20-1	TRBJ2-7	CSVSREAGVGEQYF	TGCAGTGTTAGTCGGGAAGCGGGAGTGGGCGAGCAGTACTTC
.	medium-sized	TRBV7-3	TRBJ1-5	CASSWGRGGMDYQPQHF	TGTGCCAGCAGCTGGGGTAGGGGGGGCATGGACTATCAGCCCCAGCATTTT
TRBD1	medium-sized	TRBV28	TRBJ1-1	CASSWNFDRGGTEAFF	TGTGCCAGCAGTTGGAATTTTGACAGGGGCGGCACTGAAGCTTTCTTT
.	.	TRBV10-3	TRBJ2-3	CAISEGQGADTQYF	TGTGCCATCAGTGAGGGGCAGGGAGCAGATACGCAGTATTTT
TRBD1	.	TRBV20-1	TRBJ1-5	CSARGDRDNQPQHF	TGCAGTGCTAGAGGGGACAGGGACAATCAGCCCCAGCATTTT
TRBD1	.	TRBV12-3/TRBV12-4	TRBJ2-7	CAGRTGGNYEQYF	TGTGCCGGTAGGACAGGGGGCAACTACGAACAGTACTTC
.	.	TRBV4-3	TRBJ1-1	CASSRTSAGGGTGPQAFF	TGCGCCAGCAGCCGAACCTCAGCCGGAGGGGGGACCGGTCCCCAAGCTTTCTTT
TRBD2	.	TRBV9	TRBJ2-3	CASSVGPSGMPDTQYF	TGTGCCAGCAGCGTAGGTCCCAGCGGGATGCCAGATACGCAGTATTTT
.	.	TRBV5-1	TRBJ2-1	CASSLEPGQRGPWFF	TGCGCCAGCAGCTTGGAACCGGGACAGCGGGGTCCCTGGTTCTTC
.	.	TRBV20-1	TRBJ1-1	CSASRRRGTEAFF	TGCAGTGCCAGCAGGCGGAGAGGGACTGAAGCTTTCTTT
TRBD2	many	TRBV10-1	TRBJ2-5	CASSDGTSGEETQYF	TGCGCCAGCAGTGACGGGACTAGCGGGGAAGAGACCCAGTACTTC
TRBD2	many	TRBV30	TRBJ2-1	CAWRRRTSGRGEQFF	TGTGCCTGGAGGCGACGGACTAGCGGTAGGGGTGAGCAGTTCTTC
TRBD1	medium-sized	TRBV12-3/TRBV12-4	TRBJ2-7	CASSPGQVRGEQYF	TGTGCCAGCAGTCCTGGACAGGTTCGGGGCGAGCAGTACTTC
.	once	TRBV29-1	TRBJ1-1	CGVGERGEAFF	TGCGGCGTTGGAGAAAGAGGTGAAGCTTTCTTC
TRBD2	medium-sized	TRBV7-2	TRBJ2-1	CASSSRPGTSGYNEQFF	TGTGCCAGCAGCTCGAGACCCGGGACTAGCGGTTACAATGAGCAGTTCTTC
TRBD1	.	TRBV5-1	TRBJ2-4	CASSSAGTGNIQYF	TGCGCCAGCAGCTCAGCCGGGACAGGAAACATTCAGTACTTC
.	.	TRBV7-9	TRBJ2-5	CAVEGAETQYF	TGTGCCGTTGAGGGCGCGGAGACCCAGTACTTC
TRBD1	.	TRBV9	TRBJ1-2	CASSGTGTGYTF	TGTGCCAGCAGCGGAACCGGGACAGGGTACACCTTC